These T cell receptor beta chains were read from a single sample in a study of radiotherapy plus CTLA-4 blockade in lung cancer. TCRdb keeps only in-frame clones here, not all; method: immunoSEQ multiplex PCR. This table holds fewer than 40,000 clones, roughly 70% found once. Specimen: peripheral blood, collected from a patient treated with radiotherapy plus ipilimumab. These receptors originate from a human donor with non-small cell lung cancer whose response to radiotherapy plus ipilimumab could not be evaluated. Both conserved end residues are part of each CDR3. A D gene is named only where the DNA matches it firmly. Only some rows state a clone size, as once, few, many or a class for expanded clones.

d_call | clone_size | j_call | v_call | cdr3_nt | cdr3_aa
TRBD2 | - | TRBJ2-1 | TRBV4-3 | TGCGCCAGTGCTAGCGGATCCTACAATGAGCAGTTCTTC | CASASGSYNEQFF
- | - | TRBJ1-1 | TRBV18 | TGTGCCAGCTCACCGAATACAGTGAACACTGAAGCTTTCTTT | CASSPNTVNTEAFF
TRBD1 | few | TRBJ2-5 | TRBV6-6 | TGTGCCAGCAGCTCCCGGGACAGGGGCCAAGAGACCCAGTACTTC | CASSSRDRGQETQYF
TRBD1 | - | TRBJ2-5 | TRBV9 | TGTGCCAGCAACTCCGGGACAGGGGAGAAGACCCAGTACTTC | CASNSGTGEKTQYF
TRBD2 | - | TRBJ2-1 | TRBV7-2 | TGTGCCAGCAGCTCCGGGGGGGTGAGCAATGAGCAGTTCTTC | CASSSGGVSNEQFF
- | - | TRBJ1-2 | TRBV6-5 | TGTGCCAGCAGTCTCGAGCCAGGGGACTATGGCTACACCTTC | CASSLEPGDYGYTF
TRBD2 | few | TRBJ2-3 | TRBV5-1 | TGCGCCAGCAGCCTAGTGACTAGCGGGACGGCAGATACGCAGTATTTT | CASSLVTSGTADTQYF
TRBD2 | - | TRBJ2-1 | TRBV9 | TGTGCCAGCAGCCACAGGACTAGCGGGAGTACGAATGAGCAGTTCTTC | CASSHRTSGSTNEQFF
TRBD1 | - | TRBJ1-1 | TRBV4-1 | TGCGCCAGCAGCCTCCTAGGGACAGGGAATTCTGAAGCTTTCTTT | CASSLLGTGNSEAFF
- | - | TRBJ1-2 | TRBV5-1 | TGCGCCAGCAAGGTGGGAACGGGGGGACGCTACACCTTC | CASKVGTGGRYTF
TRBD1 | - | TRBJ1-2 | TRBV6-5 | TGTGCCAGCAGTCCCCGGACAGGTTTCGGCTACACCTTC | CASSPRTGFGYTF
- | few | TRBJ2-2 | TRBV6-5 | TGTGCCAGCAGTGTCGGGGACACCGGGGAGCTGTTTTTT | CASSVGDTGELFF
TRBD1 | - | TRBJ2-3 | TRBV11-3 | TGTGCCAGCAGCCGACAGGGAGATACGCAGTATTTT | CASSRQGDTQYF
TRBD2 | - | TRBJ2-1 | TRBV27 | TGTGCCAGCAGTTTGAGGCGGGAGGGCCCTCGGGGGCCGTTCTTC | CASSLRREGPRGPFF
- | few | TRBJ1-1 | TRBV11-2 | TGTGCCAGCAGCAGAACAATGTCTGAAGCTTTCTTT | CASSRTMSEAFF
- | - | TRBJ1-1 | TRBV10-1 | TGCGCCAGCAGTGAGGCGGGAAAAGCTTTCTTT | CASSEAGKAFF
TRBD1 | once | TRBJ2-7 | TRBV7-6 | TGTGCCAGCAGCAGAGAGCCGACAGGGGCCCACGAGCAGTACTTC | CASSREPTGAHEQYF
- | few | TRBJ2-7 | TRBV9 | TGTGCCAGCAGCGTAGGCGCTTCCTACGAGCAGTACTTC | CASSVGASYEQYF
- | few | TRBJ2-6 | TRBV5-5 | TGTGCCAGCAGCCTAGACAGCTACTCTGGGGCCAACGTCCTGACTTTC | CASSLDSYSGANVLTF
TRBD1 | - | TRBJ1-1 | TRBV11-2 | TGTGCCAGCAGTCGCCCGGACAGGGGGAACACTGAAGCTTTCTTT | CASSRPDRGNTEAFF
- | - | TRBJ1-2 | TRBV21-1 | TGTGCCAGCAGCAATTCCAGGGTAGGCTACACCTTC | CASSNSRVGYTF
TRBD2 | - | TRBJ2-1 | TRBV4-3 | TGCGCCAGCAGCCAAGATTTTGGCGGGAGGGCCCTCCACAATGAGCAGTTCTTC | CASSQDFGGRALHNEQFF
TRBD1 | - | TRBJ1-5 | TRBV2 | TGTGCCAGCAGCACCGGGACAGGGAATCAGCCCCAGCATTTT | CASSTGTGNQPQHF
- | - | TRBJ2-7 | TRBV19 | TGTGCCAGTAGTGATAGGGGCAGAGGCTACGAGCAGTACTTC | CASSDRGRGYEQYF
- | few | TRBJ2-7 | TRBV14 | TGTGCCAGCAGCGAAGGGCACGAGCAGTACTTC | CASSEGHEQYF
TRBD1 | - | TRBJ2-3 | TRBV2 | TGTGCCAGCAGGCCCGGGACAGCTACAGATACGCAGTATTTT | CASRPGTATDTQYF
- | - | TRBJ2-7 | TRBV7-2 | TGTGCCAGCAGCCCGGGACTCGGCTACGAGCAGTACTTC | CASSPGLGYEQYF
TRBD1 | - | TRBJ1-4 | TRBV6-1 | TGTGCCAGCAGTCAGGGGGGAGCAACTAATGAAAAACTGTTTTTT | CASSQGGATNEKLFF
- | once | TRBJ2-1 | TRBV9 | TGTGCCAGCAGCGTAGGGGGTAGCGGTTACAATGAGCAGTTCTTC | CASSVGGSGYNEQFF
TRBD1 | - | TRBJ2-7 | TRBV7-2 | TGTGCCAGCAGCCTACAACAGGGGGCAGGGGAGCAGTACTTC | CASSLQQGAGEQYF
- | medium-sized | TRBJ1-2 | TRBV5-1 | TGCGCCAGCAGCCAACAGGGTGACTATGGCTACACCTTC | CASSQQGDYGYTF
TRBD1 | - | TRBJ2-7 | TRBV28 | TGTGCCAGCAGTTCTGGACAGGGACACCTCTCCTACGAGCAGTACTTC | CASSSGQGHLSYEQYF
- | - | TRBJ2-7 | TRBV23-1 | TGCGCCAGCAGTCACACAACCACCTGGGAGGGGGGGGAGCAGTACTTC | CASSHTTTWEGGEQYF
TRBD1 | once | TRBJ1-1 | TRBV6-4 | TGTGCCAGTGCCGGGACAGCCGAGAACACTGAAGCTTTCTTT | CASAGTAENTEAFF
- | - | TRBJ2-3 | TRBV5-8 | TGTGCCAGCAGCTTACAGGGCTCTAGCACAGATACGCAGTATTTT | CASSLQGSSTDTQYF
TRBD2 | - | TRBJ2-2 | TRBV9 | TGTGCCAGCAGCTCAAGCGTCCTAGCGGGTGACACCGGGGAGCTGTTTTTT | CASSSSVLAGDTGELFF
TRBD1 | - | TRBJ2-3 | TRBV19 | TGTGCCAGTGGCCTAGGGACAGGGAGAGATACGCAGTATTTT | CASGLGTGRDTQYF
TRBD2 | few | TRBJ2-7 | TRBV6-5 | TGTGCCAGCAGCCGGGGACTAGCGGGAGGGCTCGAGCAGTACTTC | CASSRGLAGGLEQYF
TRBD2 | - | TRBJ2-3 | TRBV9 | TGTGCCAGCAGCGTAGCTCCTAGCGGGAACACAGATACGCAGTATTTT | CASSVAPSGNTDTQYF
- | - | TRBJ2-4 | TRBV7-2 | TGTGCCAGCAGCGCCTCCAGGGACATTCAGTACTTC | CASSASRDIQYF
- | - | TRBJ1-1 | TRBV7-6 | TGTGCCAGCAGCTCACAGGTCAACACTGAAGCTTTCTTT | CASSSQVNTEAFF
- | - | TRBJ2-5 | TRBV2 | TGTGCCAGCACCCGGGACATCCAAGAGACCCAGTACTTC | CASTRDIQETQYF
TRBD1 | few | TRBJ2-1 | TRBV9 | TGTGCCAGCAGCGTAGGACAGGGGCCCTACAATGAGCAGTTCTTC | CASSVGQGPYNEQFF
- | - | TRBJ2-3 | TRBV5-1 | TGCGCCAGCAGCTTGTCCGTGAGCACAGATACGCAGTATTTT | CASSLSVSTDTQYF
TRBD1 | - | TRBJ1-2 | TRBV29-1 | TGCAGCGTTGAGACAGGGGTCGGCTACACCTTC | CSVETGVGYTF
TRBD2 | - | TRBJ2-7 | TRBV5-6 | TGTGCCAGCAGCTTGCCTAGCGGGGGAACCTACGAGCAGTACTTC | CASSLPSGGTYEQYF
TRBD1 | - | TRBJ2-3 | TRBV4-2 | TGTGCCAGCAGCTTGGGACAGGGACAGGGGTTCACAGATACGCAGTATTTT | CASSLGQGQGFTDTQYF
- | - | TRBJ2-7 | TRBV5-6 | TGTGCCAGCAGCTGGTTCCAGGGGGAGCAGTACTTC | CASSWFQGEQYF
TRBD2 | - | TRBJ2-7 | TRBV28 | TGTGCCAGCAGTGTGTTAGCGGGGTCCTACGAGCAGTACTTC | CASSVLAGSYEQYF